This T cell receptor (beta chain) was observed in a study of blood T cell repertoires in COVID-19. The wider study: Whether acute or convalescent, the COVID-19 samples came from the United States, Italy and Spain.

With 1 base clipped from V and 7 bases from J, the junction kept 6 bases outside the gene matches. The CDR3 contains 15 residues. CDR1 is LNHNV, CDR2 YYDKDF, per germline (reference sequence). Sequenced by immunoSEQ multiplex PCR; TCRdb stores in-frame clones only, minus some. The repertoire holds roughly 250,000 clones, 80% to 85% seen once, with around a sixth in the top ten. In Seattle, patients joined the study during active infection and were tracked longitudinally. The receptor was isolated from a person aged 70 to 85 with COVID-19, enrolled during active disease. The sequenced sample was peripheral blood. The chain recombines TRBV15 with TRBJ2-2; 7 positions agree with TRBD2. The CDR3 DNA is TGTGCCACCAGCAGAGCCAGCGGGAAGTACGGGGAGCTGTTTTTT. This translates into CATSRASGKYGELFF.